This TCR beta chain is drawn from a study of cytomegalovirus exposure and HLA in healthy donors. The PCR used 60 Vbeta and 13 Jbeta primers. Libraries were prepared by immunoSEQ multiplex PCR; TCRdb keeps only in-frame clonotypes and omits some of them. Of some 190,000 clones listed, about three quarters are singletons. The CDR3 extends over 17 amino acids. V was trimmed by 3 bases and J by 5 bases, leaving 22 bases between them. Per germline, CDR1 SNHLY and CDR2 FYNNEI. Sequenced material: PBMCs. The chain combines TRBV2 with TRBJ1-2; TRBD1 might be the D (6 bases). The clonotype was recovered from a man between 18 and 35 years old in good health and CMV-seronegative. The CDR3 sequence: CASSDPPDSARGYGYTF. CDR3 DNA sequence: TGTGCCAGCAGTGATCCCCCGGACAGCGCCAGGGGATATGGCTACACCTTC.